This T cell receptor (beta chain) was identified during a study of post-analysis software for immune sequencing data. Points on this clonotype: Antigen: not known.

Incorporated into the TCR beta cDNA libraries were unique molecular identifiers, which served to reduce PCR and sequencing biases. TCRdb reanalysed the PCR reads using MiXCR and keeps one entry per CDR3 protein. The profile covers hundreds of thousands of distinct CDR3 sequences, with around 47% appearing a single time and roughly 1.7% taken by the ten largest. V shed 4 bases, J shed 10 bases, and the junction held 13 bases outside the gene matches. The CDR3 is 15 residues long. CDR1 SGHRS and CDR2 YFSETQ come from the germline V gene. Study-wide findings and caveats: Controls had lower frequencies than patients of five TRBV segments, which included TRBV5-6, TRBV5-1 and TRBV20-1. Significantly decreased normalized Chao1 diversity was recorded for multiple sclerosis patients relative to controls. Same-batch preparations were strongly co-clustered by F measure.

This clonotype was sampled from a girl between 5 and 17 years old with multiple sclerosis. The sequenced sample consisted of blood. The chain couples TRBV5-1 to TRBJ2-1, with 8 positions matching TRBD1. In DNA, the CDR3 is TGCGCCAGCAGCGTTTACCAGGACAGGGCCAACGAGCAGTTCTTC. Amino acid sequence: CASSVYQDRANEQFF.